This T cell receptor beta chain was recovered during a study of cytomegalovirus exposure and HLA in healthy donors. Study-wide background: Around 81% of 300 to 450 genotyped donors fell in the Caucasian-associated ancestry cluster. Overall study results and limits: Compared with the approximately 670-donor mean, an Asian-associated ancestry cluster reportedly had fewer N-insertions, according to a later analysis. Common viral pathogens were later found to be apparently linked to several of the most significant clusters.

PCR involved 60 Vbeta and 13 Jbeta primers. Generated by immunoSEQ multiplex PCR, the TCRdb table keeps only in-frame clones and is missing some. The table shows approximately 130,000 clones, with under 85% occurring only once. This clone was picked up a small number of times. What it binds is not known. The material sequenced was PBMCs. The sequence was obtained from a man in his late teens or twenties in good health and CMV-seropositive.

CDR3 nucleotides: TGTGCCAGCAGCTTTAACGCAGGGAATTCACCCCTCCACTTT. It translates to CASSFNAGNSPLHF. The chain combines TRBV11-2 with TRBJ1-6; weak D call: TRBD1 (5 bases). Germline V gives CDR1 SGHAT, CDR2 FQNNGV. V lost 3 bases and J 7 bases, leaving 10 bases between the germline ends. The CDR3 spans 14 residues.